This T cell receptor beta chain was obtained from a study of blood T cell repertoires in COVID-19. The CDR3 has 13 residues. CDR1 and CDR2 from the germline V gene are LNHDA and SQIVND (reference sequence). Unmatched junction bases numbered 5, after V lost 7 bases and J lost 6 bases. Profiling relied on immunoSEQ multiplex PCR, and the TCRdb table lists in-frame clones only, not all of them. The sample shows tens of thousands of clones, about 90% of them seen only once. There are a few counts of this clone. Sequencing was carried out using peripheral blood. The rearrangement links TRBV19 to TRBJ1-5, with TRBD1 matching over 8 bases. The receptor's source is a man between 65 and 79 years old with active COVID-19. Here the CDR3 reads CASTDRVGQPQHF. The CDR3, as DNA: TGTGCCAGTACGGACAGGGTCGGTCAGCCCCAGCATTTT.